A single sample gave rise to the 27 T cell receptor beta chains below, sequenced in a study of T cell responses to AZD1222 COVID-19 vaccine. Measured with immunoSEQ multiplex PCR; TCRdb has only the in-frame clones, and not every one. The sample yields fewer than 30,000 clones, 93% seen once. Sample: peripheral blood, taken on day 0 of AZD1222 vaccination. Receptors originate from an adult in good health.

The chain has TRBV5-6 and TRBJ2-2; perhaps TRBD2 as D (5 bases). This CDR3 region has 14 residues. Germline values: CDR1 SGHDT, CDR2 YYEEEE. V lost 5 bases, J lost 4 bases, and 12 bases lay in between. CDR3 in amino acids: CASSSPGFTGELFF. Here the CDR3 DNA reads TGTGCCAGCAGTTCCCCGGGATTCACCGGGGAGCTGTTTTTT.

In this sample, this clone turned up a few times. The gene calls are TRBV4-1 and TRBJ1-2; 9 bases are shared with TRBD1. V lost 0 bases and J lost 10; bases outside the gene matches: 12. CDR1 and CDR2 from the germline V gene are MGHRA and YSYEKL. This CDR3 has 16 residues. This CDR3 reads CASSQDPTWTGENYTF. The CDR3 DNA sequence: TGCGCCAGCAGCCAAGACCCAACCTGGACAGGGGAGAACTACACCTTC.

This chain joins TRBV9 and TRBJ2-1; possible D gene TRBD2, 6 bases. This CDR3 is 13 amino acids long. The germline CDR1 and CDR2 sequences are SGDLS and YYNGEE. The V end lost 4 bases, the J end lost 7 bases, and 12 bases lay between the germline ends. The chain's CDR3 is CASSLTSKNEQFF. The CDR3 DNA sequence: TGTGCCAGCAGCCTGACTAGTAAAAATGAGCAGTTCTTC.

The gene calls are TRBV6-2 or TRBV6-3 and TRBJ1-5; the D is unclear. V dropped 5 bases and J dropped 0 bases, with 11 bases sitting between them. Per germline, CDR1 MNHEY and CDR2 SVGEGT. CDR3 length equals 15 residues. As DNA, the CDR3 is TGTGCCAGCAGTCCACTGGCGAATAGCAATCAGCCCCAGCATTTT. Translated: CASSPLANSNQPQHF.

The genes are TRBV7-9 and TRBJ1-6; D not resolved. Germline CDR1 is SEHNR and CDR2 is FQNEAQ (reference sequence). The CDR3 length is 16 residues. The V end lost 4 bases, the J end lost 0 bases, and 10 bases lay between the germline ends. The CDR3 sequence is CASSSFRSSYNSPLHF. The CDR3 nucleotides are TGTGCCAGCAGCTCCTTTAGGAGCTCCTATAATTCACCCCTCCACTTT.

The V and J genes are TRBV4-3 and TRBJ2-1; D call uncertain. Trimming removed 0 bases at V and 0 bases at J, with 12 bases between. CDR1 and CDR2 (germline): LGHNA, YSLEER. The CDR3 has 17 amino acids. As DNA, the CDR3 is TGCGCCAGCAGCCAAGATGAGGTGGAAAGCTCCTACAATGAGCAGTTCTTC. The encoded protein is CASSQDEVESSYNEQFF.

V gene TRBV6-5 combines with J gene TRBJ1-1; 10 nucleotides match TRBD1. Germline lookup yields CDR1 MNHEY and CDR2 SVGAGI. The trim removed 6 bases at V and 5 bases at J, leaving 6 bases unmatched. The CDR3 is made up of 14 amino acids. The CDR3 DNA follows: TGTGCCAGCAGGGGGGACAGGGGTAATACTGAAGCTTTCTTT. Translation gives CASRGDRGNTEAFF.

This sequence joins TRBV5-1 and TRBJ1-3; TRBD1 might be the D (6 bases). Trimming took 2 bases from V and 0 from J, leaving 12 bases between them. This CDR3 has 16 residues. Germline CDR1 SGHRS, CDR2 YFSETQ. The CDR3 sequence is CASSFGQPSSGNTIYF. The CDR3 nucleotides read TGCGCCAGCAGCTTTGGACAGCCGAGCTCTGGAAACACCATATATTTT.

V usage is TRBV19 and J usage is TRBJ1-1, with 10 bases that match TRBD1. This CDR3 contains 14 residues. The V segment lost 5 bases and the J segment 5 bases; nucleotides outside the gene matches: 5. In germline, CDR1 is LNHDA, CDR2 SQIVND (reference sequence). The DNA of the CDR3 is TGTGCCAGTAGTGAGGGACAGGGGAATACTGAAGCTTTCTTT. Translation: CASSEGQGNTEAFF.

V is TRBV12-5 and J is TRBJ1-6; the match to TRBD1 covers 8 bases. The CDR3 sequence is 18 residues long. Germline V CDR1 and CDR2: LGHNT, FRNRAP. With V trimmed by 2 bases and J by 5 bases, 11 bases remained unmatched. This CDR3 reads CASGLLRTGKLDNSPLHF. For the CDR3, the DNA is TGTGCTAGTGGTTTGCTTCGGACAGGGAAGCTGGATAATTCACCCCTCCACTTT.

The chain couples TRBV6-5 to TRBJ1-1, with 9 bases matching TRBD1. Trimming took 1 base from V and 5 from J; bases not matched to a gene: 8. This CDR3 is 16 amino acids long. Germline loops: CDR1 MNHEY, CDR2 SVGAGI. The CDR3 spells CASSYLTGGKDTEAFF. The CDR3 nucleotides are TGTGCCAGCAGTTACTTAACAGGGGGCAAGGATACTGAAGCTTTCTTT.

CDR3 coding DNA: TGTGCCAGCAGTGATAGCGCTAGCTCCTACAATGAGCAGTTCTTC. Protein: CASSDSASSYNEQFF. The chain combines TRBV6-4 with TRBJ2-1; tentatively, D is TRBD2 (5 bases). The CDR3 is made up of 15 amino acids. CDR1 is MRHNA, CDR2 SNTAGT, per germline. V gave up 3 bases and J gave up 0 bases, with 9 bases separating them.

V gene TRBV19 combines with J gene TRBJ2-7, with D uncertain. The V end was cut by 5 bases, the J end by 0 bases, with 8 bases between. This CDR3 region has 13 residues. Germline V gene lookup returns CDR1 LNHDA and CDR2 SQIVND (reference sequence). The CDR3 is CASSPGSSYEQYF. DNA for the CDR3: TGTGCCAGTAGTCCGGGCAGCTCCTACGAGCAGTACTTC.

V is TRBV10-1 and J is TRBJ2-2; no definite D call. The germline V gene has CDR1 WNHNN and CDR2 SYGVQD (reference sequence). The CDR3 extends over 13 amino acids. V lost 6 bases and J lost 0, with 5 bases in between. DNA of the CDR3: TGCGCCAGCAGACAGACGAACACCGGGGAGCTGTTTTTT. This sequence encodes CASRQTNTGELFF.

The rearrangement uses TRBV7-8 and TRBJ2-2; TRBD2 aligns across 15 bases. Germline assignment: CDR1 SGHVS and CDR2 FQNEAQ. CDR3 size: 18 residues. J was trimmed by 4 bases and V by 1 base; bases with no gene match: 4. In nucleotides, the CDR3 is TGTGCCAGCAGCTTAGGCGGACTAGCGGGAGGGAGCACCGGGGAGCTGTTTTTT. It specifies CASSLGGLAGGSTGELFF.

The CDR3 here is CASSLDPFSEQYF. The CDR3 nucleotides read TGTGCCAGCAGCTTAGATCCATTCAGCGAGCAGTACTTC. The rearrangement links TRBV11-3 to TRBJ2-7; D gene unclear. V was trimmed by 0 bases and J by 6 bases, leaving 9 bases between them. The length of the CDR3 is 13 residues. Germline V gives CDR1 SGHNT, CDR2 YENEEA.

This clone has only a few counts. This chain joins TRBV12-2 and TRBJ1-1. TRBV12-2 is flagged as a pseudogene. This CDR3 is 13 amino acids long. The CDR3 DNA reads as TGTGCAAGTCGTCCCGGGGAGAACACTGAAGCTTTCTTT. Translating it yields CASRPGENTEAFF.

The CDR3 nucleotides read TGTGCCAGCAGGACCGGGACAGGGGGAGGACCCCTCCACTTT. Protein: CASRTGTGGGPLHF. This chain connects TRBV6-5 to TRBJ1-6; 11 bases are a match to TRBD1. V shed 6 bases, J shed 12 bases, and the junction held 7 bases outside the gene matches. CDR3 length: 14 amino acids. CDR1 is MNHEY, CDR2 SVGAGI, per germline.

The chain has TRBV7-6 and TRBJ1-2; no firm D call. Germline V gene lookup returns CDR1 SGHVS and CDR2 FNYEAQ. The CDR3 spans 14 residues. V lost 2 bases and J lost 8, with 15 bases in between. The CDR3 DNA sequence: TGTGCCAGCAGCTTAAGCAGGAACCGCCAGGGCTACACCTTC. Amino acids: CASSLSRNRQGYTF.

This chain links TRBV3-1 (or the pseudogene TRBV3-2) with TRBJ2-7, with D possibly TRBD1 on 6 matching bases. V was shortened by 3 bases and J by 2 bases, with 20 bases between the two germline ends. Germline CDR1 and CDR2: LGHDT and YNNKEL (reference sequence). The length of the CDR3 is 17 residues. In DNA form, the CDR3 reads TGTGCCAGCAGCCAGGAAAGGTCAGGGGCTCACCCCTACGAGCAGTACTTC. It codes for CASSQERSGAHPYEQYF.

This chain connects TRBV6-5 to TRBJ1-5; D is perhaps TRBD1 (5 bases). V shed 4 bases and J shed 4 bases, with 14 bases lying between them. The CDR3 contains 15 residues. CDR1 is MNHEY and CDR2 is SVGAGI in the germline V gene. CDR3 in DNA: TGTGCCAGCAGTTTAGTGGGGGGGACGAATCAGCCCCAGCATTTT. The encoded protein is CASSLVGGTNQPQHF.

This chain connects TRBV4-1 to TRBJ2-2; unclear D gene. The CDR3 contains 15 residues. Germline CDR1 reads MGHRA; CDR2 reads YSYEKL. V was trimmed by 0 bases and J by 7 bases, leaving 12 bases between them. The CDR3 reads CASSQDHPPSGELFF. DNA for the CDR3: TGCGCCAGCAGCCAAGACCATCCTCCCAGCGGGGAGCTGTTTTTT.

This CDR3 reads CSAASDNEQFF. CDR3 DNA sequence: TGCAGTGCGGCTAGCGATAATGAGCAGTTCTTC. The chain couples TRBV20-1 to TRBJ2-1, with D perhaps matching TRBD2 (6 bases). CDR3 length equals 11 residues. Germline assignment: CDR1 DFQATT and CDR2 SNEGSKA (reference sequence). Trimming shortened V by 6 bases and J by 7 bases, and 10 bases separated the two germline ends.

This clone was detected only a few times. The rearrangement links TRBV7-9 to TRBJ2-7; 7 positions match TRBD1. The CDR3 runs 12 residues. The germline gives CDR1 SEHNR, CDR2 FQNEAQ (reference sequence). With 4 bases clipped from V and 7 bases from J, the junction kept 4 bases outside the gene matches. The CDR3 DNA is TGTGCCAGCAGCTGGGACAGTTGGGAGCAGTACTTC. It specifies CASSWDSWEQYF.

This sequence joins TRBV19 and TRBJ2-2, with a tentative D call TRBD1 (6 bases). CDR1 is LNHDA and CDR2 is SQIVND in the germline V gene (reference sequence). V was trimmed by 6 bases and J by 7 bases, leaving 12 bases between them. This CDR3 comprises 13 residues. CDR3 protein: CASRGAVSGELFF. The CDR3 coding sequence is TGTGCCAGTAGGGGGGCCGTGAGCGGGGAGCTGTTTTTT.

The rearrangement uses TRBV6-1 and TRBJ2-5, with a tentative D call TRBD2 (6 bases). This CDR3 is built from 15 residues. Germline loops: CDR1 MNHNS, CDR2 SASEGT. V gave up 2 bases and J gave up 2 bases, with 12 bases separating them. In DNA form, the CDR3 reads TGTGCCAGCAGTGAAAATCGCGGGATACAAGAGACCCAGTACTTC. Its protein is CASSENRGIQETQYF.

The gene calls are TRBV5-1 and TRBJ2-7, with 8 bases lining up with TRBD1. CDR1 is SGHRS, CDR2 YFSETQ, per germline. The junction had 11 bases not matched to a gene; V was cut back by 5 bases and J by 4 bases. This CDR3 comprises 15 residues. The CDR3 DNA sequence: TGCGCCAGCAGTTCCACGGGACAGGTTCCGTACGAGCAGTACTTC. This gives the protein CASSSTGQVPYEQYF.